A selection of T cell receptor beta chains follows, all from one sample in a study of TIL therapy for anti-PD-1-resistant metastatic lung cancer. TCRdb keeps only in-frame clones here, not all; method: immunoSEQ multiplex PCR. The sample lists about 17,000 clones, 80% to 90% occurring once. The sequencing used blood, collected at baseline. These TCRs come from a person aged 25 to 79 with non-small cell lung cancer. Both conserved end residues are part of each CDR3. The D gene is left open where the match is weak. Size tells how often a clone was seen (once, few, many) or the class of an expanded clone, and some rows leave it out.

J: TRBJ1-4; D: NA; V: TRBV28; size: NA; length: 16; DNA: TGTGCCAGCAGTTTAGCCTCGGGACAAACTAATGAAAAACTGTTTTTT; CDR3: CASSLASGQTNEKLFF
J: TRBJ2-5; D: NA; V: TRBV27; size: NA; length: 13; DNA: TGTGCCAGCAGTTTTGAGGTTGGGGAGACCCAGTACTTC; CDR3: CASSFEVGETQYF
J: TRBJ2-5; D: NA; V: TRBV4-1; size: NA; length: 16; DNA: TGCGCCAGCAGCCAAACCGGGACGGCGTTATCGGAGACCCAGTACTTC; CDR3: CASSQTGTALSETQYF
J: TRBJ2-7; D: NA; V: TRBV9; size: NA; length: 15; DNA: TGTGCCAGCAGCCTCGGGGCGGAGGAGTCCTACGAGCAGTACTTC; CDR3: CASSLGAEESYEQYF
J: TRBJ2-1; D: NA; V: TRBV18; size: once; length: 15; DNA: TGTGCCAGCTCACCACAGGGGCGCGATGGGGGTGAGCAGTTCTTC; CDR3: CASSPQGRDGGEQFF
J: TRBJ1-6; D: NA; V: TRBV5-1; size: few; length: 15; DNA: TGCGCCAGCAGCTTGGCAGGGCAGGGGCGTTCACCCCTCCACTTT; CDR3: CASSLAGQGRSPLHF
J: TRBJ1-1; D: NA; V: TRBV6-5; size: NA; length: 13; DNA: TGTGCCAGCAGTTCACAGGGGAACACTGAAGCTTTCTTT; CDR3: CASSSQGNTEAFF
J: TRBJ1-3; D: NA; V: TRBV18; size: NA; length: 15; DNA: TGTGCCAGCTCACCAGGGCCGAGCTCTGGAAACACCATATATTTT; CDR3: CASSPGPSSGNTIYF
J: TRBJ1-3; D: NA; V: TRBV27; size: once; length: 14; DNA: TGTGCCAGCAGTTTATCAAGGAATGGGGGTTTTATATATTTT; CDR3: CASSLSRNGGFIYF
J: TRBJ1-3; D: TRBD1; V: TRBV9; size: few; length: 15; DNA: TGTGCCAGCAGCCCCCGGACAGGGTCTGGAAACACCATATATTTT; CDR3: CASSPRTGSGNTIYF
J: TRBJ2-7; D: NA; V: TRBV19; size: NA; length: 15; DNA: TGTGCCAGTAGTATAGTCTACGGCCGAACTTACGAGCAGTACTTC; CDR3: CASSIVYGRTYEQYF
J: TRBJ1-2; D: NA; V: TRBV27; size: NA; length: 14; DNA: TGTGCCAGCAGTCCACAGGGCGCGAACTATGGCTACACCTTC; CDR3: CASSPQGANYGYTF
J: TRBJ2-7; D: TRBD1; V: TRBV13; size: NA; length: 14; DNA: TGTGCCAGCAGCCAAAACAGGGGTAGGTACGAGCAGTACTTC; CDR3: CASSQNRGRYEQYF
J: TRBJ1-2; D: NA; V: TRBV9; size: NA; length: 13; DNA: TGTGCCAGCAGCTCAACAGGGCACTATGGCTACACCTTC; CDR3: CASSSTGHYGYTF
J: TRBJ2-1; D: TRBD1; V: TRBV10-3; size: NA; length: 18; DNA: TGTGCCATCAGTGCTGGACAGGGCTTGCCCGGGTCCTACAATGAGCAGTTCTTC; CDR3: CAISAGQGLPGSYNEQFF
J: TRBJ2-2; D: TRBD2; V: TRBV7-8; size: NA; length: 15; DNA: TGTGCCAGCACTCGGGACTACCAGGTGACCGGGGAGCTGTTTTTT; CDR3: CASTRDYQVTGELFF
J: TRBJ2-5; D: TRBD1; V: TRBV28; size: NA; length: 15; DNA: TGTGCCAGCAGTGCTGGACAGGCTTCCCAAGAGACCCAGTACTTC; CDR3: CASSAGQASQETQYF
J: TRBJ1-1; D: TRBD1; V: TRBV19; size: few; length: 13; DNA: TGTGCCAGTAGGAACAGGGGACACACTGAAGCTTTCTTT; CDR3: CASRNRGHTEAFF
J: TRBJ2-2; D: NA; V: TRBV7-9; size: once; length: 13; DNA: TGTGCCAGCAGGCCACCGGGTCACGGGGAGCTGTTTTTT; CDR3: CASRPPGHGELFF
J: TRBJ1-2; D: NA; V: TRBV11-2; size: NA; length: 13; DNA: TGTGCCAGCAGCGCGACAGGTGTGGATGGCTACACCTTC; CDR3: CASSATGVDGYTF
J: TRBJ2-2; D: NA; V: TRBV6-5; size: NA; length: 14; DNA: TGTGCCAGCAGTTACAATTCGGACACCGGGGAGCTGTTTTTT; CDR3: CASSYNSDTGELFF
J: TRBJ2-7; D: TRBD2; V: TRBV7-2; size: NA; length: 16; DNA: TGTGCCAGCAGCCTCTGGACTAGCGTAAGCTCCTACGAGCAGTACTTC; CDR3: CASSLWTSVSSYEQYF
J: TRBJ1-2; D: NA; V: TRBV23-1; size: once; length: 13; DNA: TGCGCCAGCATCCCCTGCTACGTCTATGGCTACACCTTC; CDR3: CASIPCYVYGYTF
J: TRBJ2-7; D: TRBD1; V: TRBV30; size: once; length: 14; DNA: TGTGCCTGGAGTGTGGGACAGGGGGTCTACGAGCAGTACTTC; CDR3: CAWSVGQGVYEQYF
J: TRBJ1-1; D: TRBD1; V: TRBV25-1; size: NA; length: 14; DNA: TGTGCCAGCAGTCCCACAGGGGGCAACACTGAAGCTTTCTTT; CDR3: CASSPTGGNTEAFF
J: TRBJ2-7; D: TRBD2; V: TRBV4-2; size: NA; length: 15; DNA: TGTGCCAGCAGCCGGAACCGGGGGGTCGCGAACGAGCAGTACTTC; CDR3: CASSRNRGVANEQYF
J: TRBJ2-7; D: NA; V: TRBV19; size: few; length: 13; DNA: TGTGCCAGTAGTGAAACCTCACAGTACGAGCAGTACTTC; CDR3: CASSETSQYEQYF
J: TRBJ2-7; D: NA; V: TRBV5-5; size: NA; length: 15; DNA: TGTGCCAGCAGCTTGGGCCAGTCCCCCACCTACGAGCAGTACTTC; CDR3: CASSLGQSPTYEQYF
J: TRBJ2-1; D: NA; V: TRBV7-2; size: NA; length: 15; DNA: TGTGCCAGCAGCCTAATGGGGCAGTCCTACAATGAGCAGTTCTTC; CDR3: CASSLMGQSYNEQFF